This is a list of T cell receptor beta chains from one sample in a study of radiation and T cells in renal cell carcinoma. TCRdb's copy holds only in-frame clones and misses some; the assay was immunoSEQ multiplex PCR. Among tens of thousands of clones, 65% to 90% were seen once, and the ten largest hold approximately 22%. The material sequenced was blood, taken from a patient whose treatment included radiotherapy and nephrectomy. These receptors all come from a woman aged 50 to 60 with renal cell carcinoma. CDR3s include the opening cysteine and the closing phenylalanine or tryptophan.

v_gene | CDR3aa
TRBV28 | CASSLLAGGRYEQYF
TRBV10-3 | CAVRASGNTIYF
TRBV10-3 | CAISDLAGPDYNEQFF
TRBV6-4 | CASRNGHCNQPQHF
TRBV5-1 | CASSTEGDTQYF
TRBV27 | CASSGTGENQNTEAFF
TRBV6-5 | CASSRQGEETQYF
TRBV19 | CASGVTYEQYF
TRBV18 | CASSPTFSQGLGTEAFF
TRBV7-9 | CASSLGQGRSTEAFF
TRBV7-2 | CASSLAGTGVDGELFF
TRBV7-2 | CASSRDRSDFYGYTF
TRBV5-5 | CASSSELDSNEQFF
TRBV9 | CASSVTGTFVYEQYF
TRBV10-3 | CAIRRTGDSNQPQHF
TRBV28 | CASSSLMAGTETQYF
TRBV14 | CASSQDRGSGGSRETQYF
TRBV5-1 | CASSQDGSLYNEQFF
TRBV7-2 | CASSLVNEQFF
TRBV2 | CASSDRVRNQPQHF
TRBV4-1 | CASSQVAGEGYTF
TRBV4-3 | CASSQDSSPAGNEQFF
TRBV9 | CASSVDGSNQPQHF
TRBV7-6 | CASSLDAAGATNTGELFF
TRBV11-2 | CASSLDRVADYQETQYF
TRBV30 | CAWRTGGGETQYF
TRBV7-2 | CASSLAPSGSHEQYF
TRBV6-5 | CASSTTGGNEQFF
TRBV7-8 | CASFDLEAFVGTEAFF
TRBV5-6 | CASSLGQAAYEQYF
TRBV30 | CAWSVLVETQYF
TRBV28 | CASRRSPDYYEQYF
TRBV6-6 | CASRGDVWETQYF